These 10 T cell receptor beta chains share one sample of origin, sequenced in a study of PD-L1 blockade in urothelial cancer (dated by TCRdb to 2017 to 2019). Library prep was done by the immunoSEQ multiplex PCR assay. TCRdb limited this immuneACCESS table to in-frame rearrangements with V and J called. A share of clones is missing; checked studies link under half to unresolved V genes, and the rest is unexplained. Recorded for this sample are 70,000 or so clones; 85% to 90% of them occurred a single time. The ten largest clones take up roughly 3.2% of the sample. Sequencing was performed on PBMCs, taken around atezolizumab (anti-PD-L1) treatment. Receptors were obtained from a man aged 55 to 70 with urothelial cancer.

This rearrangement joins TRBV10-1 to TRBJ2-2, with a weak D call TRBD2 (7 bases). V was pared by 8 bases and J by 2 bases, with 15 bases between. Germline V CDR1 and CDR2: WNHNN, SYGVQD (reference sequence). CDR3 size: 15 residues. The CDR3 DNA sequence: TGCGCCAGCTCAAAAGGGGGGGCCAACACCGGGGAGCTGTTTTTT. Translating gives CASSKGGANTGELFF.

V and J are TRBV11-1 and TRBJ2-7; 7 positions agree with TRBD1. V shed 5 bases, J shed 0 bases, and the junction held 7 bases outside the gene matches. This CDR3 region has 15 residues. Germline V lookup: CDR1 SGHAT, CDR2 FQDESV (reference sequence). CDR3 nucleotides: TGTGCCAGCAGCGGGGACAGTTGGAGCTCCTACGAGCAGTACTTC. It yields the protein CASSGDSWSSYEQYF. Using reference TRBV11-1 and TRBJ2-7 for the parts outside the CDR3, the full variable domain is EAEVAQSPRYKITEKSQAVAFWCDPISGHATLYWYRQILGQGPELLVQFQDESVVDDSQLPKDRFSAERLKGVDSTLKIQPAELGDSAMYLCASSGDSWSSYEQYFGPGTRLTVT.

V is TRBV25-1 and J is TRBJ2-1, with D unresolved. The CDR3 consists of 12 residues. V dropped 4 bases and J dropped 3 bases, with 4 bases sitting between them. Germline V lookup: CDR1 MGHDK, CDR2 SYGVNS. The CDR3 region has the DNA TGTGCCAGCAGTGCCCTCTACAATGAGCAGTTCTTC. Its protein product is CASSALYNEQFF.

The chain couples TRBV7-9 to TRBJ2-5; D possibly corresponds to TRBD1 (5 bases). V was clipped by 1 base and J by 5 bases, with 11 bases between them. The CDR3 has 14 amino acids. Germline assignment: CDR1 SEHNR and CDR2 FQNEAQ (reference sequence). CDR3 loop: CASSLVAGKETQYF. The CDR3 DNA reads TGTGCCAGCAGCTTAGTTGCAGGGAAGGAGACCCAGTACTTC.

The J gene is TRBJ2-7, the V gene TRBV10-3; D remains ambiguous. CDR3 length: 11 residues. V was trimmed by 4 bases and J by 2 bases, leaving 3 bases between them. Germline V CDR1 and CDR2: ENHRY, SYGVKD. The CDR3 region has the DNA TGTGCCATCAGTGTAGCCTACGAGCAGTACTTC. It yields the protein CAISVAYEQYF.

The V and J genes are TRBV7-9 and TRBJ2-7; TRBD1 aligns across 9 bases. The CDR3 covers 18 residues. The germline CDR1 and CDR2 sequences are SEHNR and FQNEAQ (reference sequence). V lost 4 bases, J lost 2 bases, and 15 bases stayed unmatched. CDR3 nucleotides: TGTGCCAGCAGCTCGCGCGGGGTGCGGGGACAGGGTGCCTACGAGCAGTACTTC. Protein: CASSSRGVRGQGAYEQYF.

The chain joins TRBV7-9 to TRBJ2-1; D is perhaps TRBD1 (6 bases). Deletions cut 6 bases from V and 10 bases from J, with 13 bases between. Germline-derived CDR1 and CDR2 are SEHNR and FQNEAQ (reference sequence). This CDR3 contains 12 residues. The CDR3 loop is CASRTDRREQFF. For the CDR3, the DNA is TGTGCCAGCAGGACCGACAGGAGAGAGCAGTTCTTC.

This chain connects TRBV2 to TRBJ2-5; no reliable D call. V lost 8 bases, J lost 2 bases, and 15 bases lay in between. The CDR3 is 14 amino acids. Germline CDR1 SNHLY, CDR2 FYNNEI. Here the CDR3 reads CASVEVTRQETQYF. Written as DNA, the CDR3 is TGTGCCAGCGTCGAGGTAACCAGACAAGAGACCCAGTACTTC.

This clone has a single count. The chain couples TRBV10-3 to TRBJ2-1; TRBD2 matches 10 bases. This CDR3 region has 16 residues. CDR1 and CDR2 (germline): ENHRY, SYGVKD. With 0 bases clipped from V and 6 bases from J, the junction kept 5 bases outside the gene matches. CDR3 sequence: CAISESLAGGTNEQFF. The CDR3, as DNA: TGTGCCATCAGTGAGTCTTTAGCGGGGGGAACCAATGAGCAGTTCTTC.

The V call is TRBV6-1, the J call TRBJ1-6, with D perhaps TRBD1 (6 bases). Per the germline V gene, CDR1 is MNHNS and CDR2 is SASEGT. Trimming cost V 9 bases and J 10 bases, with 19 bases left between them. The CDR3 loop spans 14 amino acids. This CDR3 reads CASTLFEGVSPLHF. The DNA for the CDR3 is TGTGCCAGTACTCTTTTCGAGGGGGTATCACCCCTCCACTTT.